A single sample is the source of the 10 T cell receptor beta chains below, sequenced in a study of a mutant IDH1 vaccine in newly diagnosed glioma. Time point given: week 23, last vaccination. In every dose of vaccine, 300 ug of mutant IDH1 20-mer peptide was given alongside topical imiquimod. These receptors have no identified antigens. The data were produced by immunoSEQ multiplex PCR, yet TCRdb's version contains in-frame clones alone and is incomplete. This sample has about 11,000 clones; 70% to 90% occur once, and the top ten carry approximately 5.2%. The sequences come from PBMCs, collected from a glioma patient whose treatment included an IDH1 peptide vaccine. The receptors stem from a woman in her 40s with glioma. Some clones in this sample may be carry-over from other donors' samples.

The chain is built from TRBV19 and TRBJ2-3, with 11 bases that match TRBD2. The germline V gene has CDR1 LNHDA and CDR2 SQIVND (reference sequence). The CDR3 has 19 residues. After removal of 1 base from V and 6 bases from J, the junction contained 15 bases not matched to a gene. The CDR3 DNA is TGTGCCAGTAGTATAGGTTCCGGTTTTAGCGGGAGGGCCCAGGATACGCAGTATTTT. This codes for CASSIGSGFSGRAQDTQYF.

The rearrangement joins TRBV7-9 to TRBJ2-5; 9 bases match TRBD2. The CDR3 has 14 residues. J gave up 6 bases and V 5 bases, and 7 bases lay outside the gene matches. Germline V gene lookup returns CDR1 SEHNR and CDR2 FQNEAQ (reference sequence). The CDR3 sequence is CASSPREGGKTQYF. CDR3 in DNA: TGTGCCAGCAGCCCGCGGGAGGGCGGAAAGACCCAGTACTTC.

This chain joins TRBV2 and TRBJ2-2; TRBD1 might be the D (6 bases). Germline values: CDR1 SNHLY, CDR2 FYNNEI. The CDR3 sequence is 16 residues long. V lost 5 bases and J lost 1, with 14 bases in between. CDR3 DNA: TGTGCCAGCAGTCCCCAGGGGCTATTGAACACCGGGGAGCTGTTTTTT. Translation gives CASSPQGLLNTGELFF.

The genes are TRBV5-1 and TRBJ2-2; 10 bases agree with TRBD2. V lost 2 bases and J lost 4; bases outside the gene matches: 5. This CDR3 contains 16 residues. Germline assignment: CDR1 SGHRS and CDR2 YFSETQ. DNA of the CDR3: TGCGCCAGCAGCTTAACTTCTAGCGGGAGCACCGGGGAGCTGTTTTTT. It yields the protein CASSLTSSGSTGELFF.

V is TRBV5-4 and J is TRBJ2-5; TRBD2 matches at 14 bases. This CDR3 has 18 amino acids. From germline, CDR1 is SGHNT and CDR2 YYREEE (reference sequence). J gave up 4 bases and V 0 bases, and 8 bases lay outside the gene matches. The chain's CDR3 is CASSLGGTSGRGGETQYF. CDR3 coding DNA: TGTGCCAGCAGCTTGGGGGGGACTAGCGGGAGAGGGGGAGAGACCCAGTACTTC.

This clone was detected once. This chain joins TRBV6-1 and TRBJ1-6; TRBD1 might be the D (6 bases). The CDR3 spans 15 residues. V was clipped by 6 bases and J by 2 bases, with 11 bases between them. Per germline, CDR1 MNHNS and CDR2 SASEGT. The CDR3 DNA reads as TGTGCCAGCAGGGGACAAGGCCCCTATAATTCACCCCTCCACTTT. It yields the protein CASRGQGPYNSPLHF.

The genes are TRBV6-4 and TRBJ2-1; 10 positions match TRBD2. CDR1 is MRHNA, CDR2 SNTAGT, per germline. V shed 3 bases, J shed 9 bases, and the junction held 5 bases outside the gene matches. The CDR3 is 14 residues long. The CDR3 sequence: CASSELAGSSEQFF. In DNA form, the CDR3 reads TGTGCCAGCAGTGAACTAGCGGGATCTAGTGAGCAGTTCTTC.

The genes are TRBV7-2 and TRBJ2-7; 8 nucleotides match TRBD2. The CDR3 contains 15 residues. CDR1 and CDR2 (germline): SGHTA, FQGNSA. The V gene end was trimmed by 3 bases and the J gene end by 6 bases; junction bases not matched to a gene: 10. The CDR3 DNA reads TGTGCCAGCAGCTTTTCTCCGGGACTAGAAGCCGAGCAGTACTTC. Its protein product is CASSFSPGLEAEQYF.

V and J are TRBV7-9 and TRBJ2-5; tentatively, D is TRBD1 (7 bases). From germline, CDR1 is SEHNR and CDR2 FQNEAQ (reference sequence). The CDR3 runs 14 residues. V was clipped by 6 bases and J by 1 base, with 12 bases between them. The CDR3 nucleotides read TGTGCCAGCAGAAGGAGGGGGCCCCAAGAGACCCAGTACTTC. Its translation: CASRRRGPQETQYF.

The chain couples TRBV30 to TRBJ1-1; D gene uncertain. The CDR3 is made up of 15 amino acids. The V gene lost 1 base and the J gene lost 2 bases, with 14 bases spanning the gap. Germline V CDR1 and CDR2: GTSNPN, SVGIG (reference sequence). This CDR3 is CAWSAPAGSNTEAFF. CDR3 nucleotide sequence: TGTGCCTGGAGTGCGCCAGCGGGTAGTAACACTGAAGCTTTCTTT.